This TCR beta chain was captured by sequencing in a study of PD-1 blockade in classical Hodgkin lymphoma. Study outcomes and limitations: By C4D1, CD4+ diversity increased significantly, especially in complete responders.

In the case of this clone: Its cognate antigen is unknown.

The CDR3 sequence is 22 residues long. Looked up from germline, CDR1 is SGHRS and CDR2 is YFSETQ. Unmatched junction bases numbered 24, after V lost 3 bases and J lost 3 bases. The data were produced by immunoSEQ multiplex PCR, yet TCRdb's version contains in-frame clones alone and is incomplete. The sample has 750 to 950 clones, 72% seen once. Time point noted: cycle 4 day 1 (C4D1), after less than 7 weeks of nivolumab. No patient escaped relapse after autologous stem cell transplantation, and brentuximab vedotin exposure varied. Magnetic depletion of non-target cells from thawed PBMCs yielded purified CD8+ T cells.

The receptor was derived from a human donor with classical Hodgkin lymphoma. Sequenced material: CD8+ T cells from blood, taken before the fourth cycle of nivolumab. This rearrangement joins TRBV5-1 to TRBJ2-2, with 9 positions matching TRBD1. The CDR3 DNA is TGCGCCAGCAGCTGGCTTCGGACAGGGGTTGAAGTCGGTGGTTCGGACACCGGGGAGCTGTTTTTT. This sequence encodes CASSWLRTGVEVGGSDTGELFF.